The 27 T cell receptor beta chains below come from one sample, sequenced in a study of T cells in narcolepsy. Only in-frame clones appear in the TCRdb table, and some are missing; sequencing was by immunoSEQ multiplex PCR. In the table there are 25,000 to 35,000 clones, just under 80% of which are singletons. Sequencing input: CD45RA- memory CD4+ T cells from PBMCs. These receptors originate from a human donor with narcolepsy.

J is TRBJ2-5 and V is TRBV18; 7 nucleotides agree with TRBD1. The J call is uncertain, as TRBJ2-7 better fits the DNA end. The V gene's germline CDR1 is KGHSH and CDR2 LQKENI. CDR3 length: 16 amino acids. The CDR3 reads CASSPGTVRLAHEQYF. Written as DNA, the CDR3 is TGTGCCAGCTCACCAGGGACAGTGCGACTCGCCCACGAGCAGTACTTC.

About this clone itself: Other DNA sequences in this specimen translate into the identical CDR3. This chain uses TRBV6-1 with TRBJ1-2; weak D call: TRBD1 (5 bases). Per germline, CDR1 MNHNS and CDR2 SASEGT. The ends were cut back, 0 bases at V and 7 bases at J, with 9 bases in the middle. CDR3 length: 13 residues. The CDR3 reads CASSEARVSGYTF. The CDR3 nucleotides are TGTGCCAGCAGTGAAGCCAGGGTTTCTGGCTACACCTTC.

J is TRBJ1-5 and V is TRBV19; no clear D. Germline lookup yields CDR1 LNHDA and CDR2 SQIVND (reference sequence). The CDR3 runs 12 residues. The V and J ends lost 6 bases and 5 bases respectively, with 8 bases between them. The DNA for the CDR3 is TGTGCCAGTAGCCTCAGTTATCAGCCCCAGCATTTT. Amino acid sequence: CASSLSYQPQHF.

This clone was picked up one time. The identical CDR3 is also encoded by other nucleotide sequences in the sample. The rearrangement links TRBV5-1 to TRBJ1-1; 12 bases are a match to TRBD1. Germline V lookup: CDR1 SGHRS, CDR2 YFSETQ. Germline trimming cut 3 bases from V and 1 base from J; bases unmatched to any gene: 4. CDR3 length: 16 amino acids. The CDR3 DNA is TGCGCCAGCAGCTCAAGGGGACAGGGGGCGAACACTGAAGCTTTCTTT. It yields the protein CASSSRGQGANTEAFF.

The V gene is TRBV9, the J gene TRBJ2-1; the D gene is possibly TRBD1 (6 bases). Germline lookup yields CDR1 SGDLS and CDR2 YYNGEE. The V end lost 0 bases, the J end lost 0 bases, and 19 bases lay between the germline ends. The CDR3 consists of 19 residues. The CDR3 region is CASSVAPPLGASSYNEQFF. Here the CDR3 DNA reads TGTGCCAGCAGCGTAGCCCCTCCCTTGGGGGCTAGCTCCTACAATGAGCAGTTCTTC.

CDR3 residues: CASSLVGASTDTQYF. In nucleotides, the CDR3 is TGCGCCAGCAGCTTGGTAGGTGCGAGTACAGATACGCAGTATTTT. The rearrangement uses TRBV5-1 and TRBJ2-3; D is unclear. Trimming removed 0 bases from V and 3 bases from J, with 11 bases in between. Germline V gene lookup returns CDR1 SGHRS and CDR2 YFSETQ. The CDR3 runs 15 residues. The full variable domain, completed using reference TRBV5-1 and TRBJ2-3, is KAGVTQTPRYLIKTRGQQVTLSCSPISGHRSVSWYQQTPGQGLQFLFEYFSETQRNKGNFPGRFSGRQFSNSRSEMNVSTLELGDSALYLCASSLVGASTDTQYFGPGTRLTVL.

The J gene is TRBJ2-5, the V gene TRBV15; D possibly matches TRBD1 or TRBD2 (6 bases each). The CDR3 has 14 residues. V was shortened by 8 bases and J by 0 bases, with 13 bases between the two germline ends. Germline loops: CDR1 LNHNV, CDR2 YYDKDF (reference sequence). CDR3 bases: TGTGCCACCGCTGGGGGCGGGGACCAAGAGACCCAGTACTTC. This sequence encodes CATAGGGDQETQYF.

The V gene is TRBV5-1, the J gene TRBJ1-1; D gene ambiguous. There are 13 residues in the CDR3. Trimming removed 7 bases at V and 4 bases at J, with 14 bases between. The V gene's germline CDR1 is SGHRS and CDR2 YFSETQ. The CDR3 reads CASSTEGITEAFF. DNA for the CDR3: TGCGCCAGCTCGACCGAGGGTATCACTGAAGCTTTCTTT.

This clone was found once. The genes are TRBV7-9 and TRBJ2-7; TRBD2 matches 11 bases. The CDR3 totals 16 residues. In germline, CDR1 is SEHNR, CDR2 FQNEAQ (reference sequence). Trimming cost V 5 bases and J 1 base; bases outside gene matches: 7. The CDR3 region is CASSPKGTSGSYEQYF. In nucleotides, the CDR3 is TGTGCCAGCAGCCCAAAGGGGACTAGCGGTTCCTACGAGCAGTACTTC.

The V gene is TRBV4-2, the J gene TRBJ2-1; D remains unclear. CDR1 is LGHNA and CDR2 is YNFKEQ in the germline V gene. The CDR3 sequence is 13 residues long. Trimming took 0 bases from V and 5 from J, leaving 5 bases between them. Here the CDR3 DNA reads TGTGCCAGCAGCCAAGACACAAACAATGAGCAGTTCTTC. Its translation: CASSQDTNNEQFF.

The chain employs TRBV19 and TRBJ1-5, with 9 nucleotides matching TRBD1. CDR3 length: 14 residues. Unmatched junction bases numbered 10, after V lost 10 bases and J lost 6 bases. Germline V gene data show CDR1 as LNHDA and CDR2 as SQIVND (reference sequence). CDR3 protein: CATRGQGVFQPQHF. Written as DNA, the CDR3 is TGTGCCACTAGGGGACAGGGTGTATTTCAGCCCCAGCATTTT. The full variable domain, with the rest looked up from reference TRBV19 and TRBJ1-5, is DGGITQSPKYLFRKEGQNVTLSCEQNLNHDAMYWYRQDPGQGLRLIYYSQIVNDFQKGDIAEGYSVSREKKESFPLTVTSAQKNPTAFYLCATRGQGVFQPQHFGDGTRLSIL.

The chain has TRBV11-2 and TRBJ1-2, with a possible D match to TRBD1 (6 bases). The germline V gene encodes CDR1 SGHAT and CDR2 FQNNGV. The CDR3 covers 14 residues. Trimming pared 8 bases from V and 0 bases from J, leaving 13 bases between. This CDR3 is CASGIQGANYGYTF. The CDR3 DNA sequence: TGTGCCAGCGGGATACAGGGAGCTAACTATGGCTACACCTTC.

Concerning this clone itself: Relative to the germline gene, one junction end is altered; a read error may explain this. The chain uses TRBV5-1 and TRBJ2-5; D remains unclear. The CDR3 loop spans 13 amino acids. Germline V CDR1 and CDR2: SGHRS, YFSETQ. Written as DNA, the CDR3 is TGCGCCAGCCGCTTCGTAGGAGAAGAGACCCAGTACTTC. Its protein is CASRFVGEETQYF.

The chain joins TRBV27 to TRBJ2-7; D remains unclear. Trimming left V 6 bases short and J 6 bases short, with 12 bases between. The CDR3 runs 12 residues. From germline, CDR1 is MNHEY and CDR2 SMNVEV (reference sequence). CDR3 nucleotide sequence: TGTGCCAGCAGAACAATAGGTGTCGAGCAGTACTTC. Translated: CASRTIGVEQYF.

The chain links TRBV7-9 to TRBJ2-1, with 8 bases aligning to TRBD2. Trimming took 8 bases from V and 4 from J; bases not matched to a gene: 19. CDR1 is SEHNR and CDR2 is FQNEAQ in the germline V gene (reference sequence). This CDR3 contains 18 residues. The DNA of the CDR3 is TGTGCCAGCGGACGGGGGGGAGGAATTCCCCCAGCTTACAATGAGCAGTTCTTC. Translation: CASGRGGGIPPAYNEQFF.

CDR3 nucleotide sequence: TGTGCCAGCAACGGACAGGGTCGCGACGAGCAGTACTTC. Its translation is CASNGQGRDEQYF. V and J are TRBV5-6 and TRBJ2-5; 8 nucleotides agree with TRBD1. The tail of the sequence fits TRBJ2-7 better, so the J call may be wrong. The CDR3 covers 13 residues. From germline, CDR1 is SGHDT and CDR2 YYEEEE.

The chain links TRBV6-6 to TRBJ1-1, with TRBD1 identical over 9 bases. In germline, CDR1 is MNHNY, CDR2 SVGAGI (reference sequence). The CDR3 contains 15 residues. V was pared by 2 bases and J by 3 bases, with 4 bases of the junction left unmatched. DNA for the CDR3: TGTGCCAGCAGTTACAGTGGGACAGGGTACACTGAAGCTTTCTTT. Its translation: CASSYSGTGYTEAFF.

V is TRBV15 and J is TRBJ2-6; D not resolved. The V and J ends lost 5 bases and 4 bases respectively, with 12 bases between them. CDR3 length: 15 residues. From germline, CDR1 is LNHNV and CDR2 YYDKDF (reference sequence). CDR3 bases: TGTGCCACCAGCGCCCGGACGAGAGGGGCCAACGTCCTGACTTTC. It codes for CATSARTRGANVLTF.

This clone was seen a few times. This rearrangement joins TRBV2 to TRBJ1-1; unclear D gene. V lost 3 bases to trimming and J lost 0 bases, with 8 bases between them. Germline CDR1 is SNHLY and CDR2 is FYNNEI. The CDR3 consists of 14 residues. CDR3 in amino acids: CASSDPGVNTEAFF. DNA of the CDR3: TGTGCCAGCAGTGACCCCGGGGTGAACACTGAAGCTTTCTTT.

The CDR3 reads CASSLGQGWTDTQYF. CDR3 sequence (DNA): TGTGCCAGCAGCTTAGGACAGGGTTGGACAGATACGCAGTATTTT. The rearrangement uses TRBV7-2 and TRBJ2-3; TRBD1 matches at 7 bases. The CDR3 consists of 15 residues. V was pared by 1 base and J by 3 bases, with 4 bases of the junction left unmatched. Germline loops: CDR1 SGHTA, CDR2 FQGNSA.

The genes are TRBV5-1 and TRBJ1-5; no clear D. CDR1 is SGHRS and CDR2 is YFSETQ in the germline V gene. There are 16 residues in the CDR3. The V end lost 4 bases, the J end lost 1 base, and 15 bases lay between the germline ends. CDR3 bases: TGCGCCAGCAGCCGGAACCGATCGGGGAGCAATCAGCCCCAGCATTTT. This codes for CASSRNRSGSNQPQHF.

The chain uses TRBV9 and TRBJ2-3, with D perhaps TRBD2 (5 bases). Germline V gene sequence: CDR1 SGDLS, CDR2 YYNGEE. Trimming removed 0 bases at V and 2 bases at J, with 16 bases between. The length of the CDR3 is 17 residues. In nucleotides, the CDR3 is TGTGCCAGCAGCGTAGGACCGGGAAATGCGAACACAGATACGCAGTATTTT. This sequence encodes CASSVGPGNANTDTQYF.

This chain links TRBV7-8 with TRBJ1-3; D might be TRBD1 (5 bases). Trimming pared 4 bases from V and 0 bases from J, leaving 10 bases between. Germline V CDR1 and CDR2: SGHVS, FQNEAQ. This CDR3 is built from 15 residues. CDR3 residues: CASSSTGRSGNTIYF. The CDR3 DNA follows: TGTGCCAGCAGCTCCACGGGGCGCTCTGGAAACACCATATATTTT.

CDR3 protein: CASSYGLQETQYF. The CDR3 nucleotides are TGTGCCAGCAGCTACGGACTTCAAGAGACCCAGTACTTC. The gene calls are TRBV7-6 and TRBJ2-5; D is perhaps TRBD2 (5 bases). The CDR3 has 13 residues. The V gene lost 4 bases and the J gene lost 2 bases, with 8 bases spanning the gap. Germline CDR1 reads SGHVS; CDR2 reads FNYEAQ.

The table lists this clone with a count of one. V and J are TRBV18 and TRBJ2-2; tentative D call: TRBD1 (5 bases). Germline CDR1 is KGHSH and CDR2 is LQKENI. The germline V and J ends were trimmed by 2 bases and 4 bases, with 11 bases remaining between them. This CDR3 spans 15 amino acids. DNA for the CDR3: TGTGCCAGCTCACCAGGGGCCCGTTCCACCGGGGAGCTGTTTTTT. Protein: CASSPGARSTGELFF.

Only a few counts were recorded for this clone. The chain has TRBV10-1 and TRBJ2-3, with 10 bases aligning to TRBD2. In germline, CDR1 is WNHNN, CDR2 SYGVQD (reference sequence). With V trimmed by 3 bases and J by 1 base, 1 base remained unmatched. The CDR3 has 15 residues. CDR3 loop: CASSDTSGGTDTQYF. DNA of the CDR3: TGCGCCAGCAGTGATACTAGCGGGGGCACAGATACGCAGTATTTT.

With regard to this clone: The junction shows a germline mismatch at one end, possibly a read error. This chain links TRBV7-7 with TRBJ2-5, with 12 nucleotides matching TRBD2. This CDR3 region has 15 residues. Germline CDR1 is SSHAT and CDR2 is FNYEAQ (reference sequence). CDR3 protein: CASSSSGRGEETQYF. In DNA form, the CDR3 reads TGTGCTAGCAGCTCTAGCGGGAGGGGAGAAGAGACCCAGTACTTC.